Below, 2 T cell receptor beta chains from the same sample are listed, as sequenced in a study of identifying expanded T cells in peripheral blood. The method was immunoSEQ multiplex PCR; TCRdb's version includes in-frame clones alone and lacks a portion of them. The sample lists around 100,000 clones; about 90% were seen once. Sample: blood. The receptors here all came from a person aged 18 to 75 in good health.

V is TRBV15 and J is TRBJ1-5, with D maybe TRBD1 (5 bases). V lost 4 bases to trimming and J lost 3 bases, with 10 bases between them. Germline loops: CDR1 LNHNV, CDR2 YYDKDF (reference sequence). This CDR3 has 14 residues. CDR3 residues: CATSNGGVNQPQHF. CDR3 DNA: TGTGCCACCAGCAACGGGGGGGTCAATCAGCCCCAGCATTTT.

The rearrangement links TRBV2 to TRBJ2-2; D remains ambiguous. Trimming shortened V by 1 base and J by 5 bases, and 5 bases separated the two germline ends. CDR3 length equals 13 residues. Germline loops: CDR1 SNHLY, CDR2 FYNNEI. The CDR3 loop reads CASSEEWTGELFF. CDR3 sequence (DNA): TGTGCCAGCAGTGAAGAGTGGACCGGGGAGCTGTTTTTT.